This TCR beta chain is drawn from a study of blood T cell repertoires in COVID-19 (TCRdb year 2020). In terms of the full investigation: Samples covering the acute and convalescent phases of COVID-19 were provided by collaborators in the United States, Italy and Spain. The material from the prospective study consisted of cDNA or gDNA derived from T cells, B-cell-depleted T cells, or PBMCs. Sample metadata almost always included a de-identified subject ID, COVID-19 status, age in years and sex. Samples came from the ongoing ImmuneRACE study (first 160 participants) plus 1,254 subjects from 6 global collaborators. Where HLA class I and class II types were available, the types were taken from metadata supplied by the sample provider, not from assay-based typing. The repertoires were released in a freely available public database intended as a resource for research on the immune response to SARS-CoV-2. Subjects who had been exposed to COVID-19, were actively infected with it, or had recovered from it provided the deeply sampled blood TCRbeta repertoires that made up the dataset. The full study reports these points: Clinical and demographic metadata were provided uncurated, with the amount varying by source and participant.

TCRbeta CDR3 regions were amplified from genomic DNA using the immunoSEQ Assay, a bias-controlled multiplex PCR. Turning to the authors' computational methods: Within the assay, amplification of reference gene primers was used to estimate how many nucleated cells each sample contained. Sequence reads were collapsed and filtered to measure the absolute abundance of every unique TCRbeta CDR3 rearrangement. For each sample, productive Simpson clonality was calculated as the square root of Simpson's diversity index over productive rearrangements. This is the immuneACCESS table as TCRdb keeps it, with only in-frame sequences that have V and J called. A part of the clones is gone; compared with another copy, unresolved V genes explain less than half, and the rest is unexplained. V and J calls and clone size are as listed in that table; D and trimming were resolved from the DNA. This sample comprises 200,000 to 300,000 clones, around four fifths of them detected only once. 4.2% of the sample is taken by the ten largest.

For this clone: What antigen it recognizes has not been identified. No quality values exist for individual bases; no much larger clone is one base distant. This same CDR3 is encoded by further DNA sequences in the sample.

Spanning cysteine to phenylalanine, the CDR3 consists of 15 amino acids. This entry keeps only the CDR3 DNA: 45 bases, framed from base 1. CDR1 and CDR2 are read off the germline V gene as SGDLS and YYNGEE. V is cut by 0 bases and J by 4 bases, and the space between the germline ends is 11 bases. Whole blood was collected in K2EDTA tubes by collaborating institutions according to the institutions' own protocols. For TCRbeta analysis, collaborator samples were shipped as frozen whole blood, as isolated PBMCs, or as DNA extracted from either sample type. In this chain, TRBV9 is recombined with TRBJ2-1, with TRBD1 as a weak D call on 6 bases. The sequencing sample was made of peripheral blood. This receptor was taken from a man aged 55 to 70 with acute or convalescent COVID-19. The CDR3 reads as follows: CASSVGQGPYNEQFF. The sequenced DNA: TGTGCCAGCAGCGTAGGGCAGGGGCCTTACAATGAGCAGTTCTTC.